Sequencing of this T cell receptor (beta chain) was carried out in a study of cytomegalovirus exposure and HLA in healthy donors. The study's findings and limits: The sole available immune exposure information was CMV serostatus.

The PCR was carried out with 60 Vbeta primers and 13 Jbeta primers. Assay: immunoSEQ multiplex PCR; the TCRdb copy retains only in-frame clones and omits some. The data show 200,000 to 250,000 clones, around four fifths seen once. CDR1 and CDR2 (germline): MNHNY, SVGAGI (reference sequence). This CDR3 has 15 amino acids. Trimming left V 5 bases short and J 2 bases short, with 13 bases between. A word on this clone: The target antigen is unknown.

The chain couples TRBV6-6 to TRBJ1-5, with D possibly TRBD1 on 5 matching bases. Sequencing was performed on PBMCs. This clonotype was sampled from a woman aged 45 to 65 in good health and CMV-seropositive. As DNA, the CDR3 is TGTGCCAGCAGTAGCAGGGCCCGGGGCAATCAGCCCCAGCATTTT. Its protein is CASSSRARGNQPQHF.